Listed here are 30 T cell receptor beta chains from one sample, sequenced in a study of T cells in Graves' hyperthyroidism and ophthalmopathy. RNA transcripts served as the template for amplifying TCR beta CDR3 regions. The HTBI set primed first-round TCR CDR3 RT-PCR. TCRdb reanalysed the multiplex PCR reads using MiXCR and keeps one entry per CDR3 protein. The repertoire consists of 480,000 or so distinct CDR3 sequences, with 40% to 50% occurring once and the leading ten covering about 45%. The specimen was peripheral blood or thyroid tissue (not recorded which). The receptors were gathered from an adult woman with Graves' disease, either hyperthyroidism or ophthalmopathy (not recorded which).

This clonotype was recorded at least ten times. The CDR3 sequence: CASSGGAYSGNTIYF. The CDR3 nucleotides are TGTGCCAGCAGTGGAGGGGCTTACTCTGGAAACACCATATATTTT. The rearrangement joins TRBV2 to TRBJ1-3, with TRBD1 as a possible D gene (5 bases). This CDR3 spans 15 amino acids. Trimming removed 4 bases from V and 0 bases from J, with 10 bases in between. The germline V gene has CDR1 SNHLY and CDR2 FYNNEI.

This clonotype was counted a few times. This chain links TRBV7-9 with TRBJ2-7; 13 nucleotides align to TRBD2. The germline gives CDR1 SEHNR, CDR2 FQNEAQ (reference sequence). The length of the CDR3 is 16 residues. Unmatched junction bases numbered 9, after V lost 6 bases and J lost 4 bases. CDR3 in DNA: TGTGCCAGCAGTTTATCCGGGACTAGCGGGATTTACGAGCAGTACTTC. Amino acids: CASSLSGTSGIYEQYF.

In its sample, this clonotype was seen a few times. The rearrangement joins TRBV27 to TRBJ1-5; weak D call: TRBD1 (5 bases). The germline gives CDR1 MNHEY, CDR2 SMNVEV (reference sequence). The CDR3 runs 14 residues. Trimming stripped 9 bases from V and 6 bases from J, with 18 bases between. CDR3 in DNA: TGTGCCAGAGTTATGGGGGGACTGGGTCAGCCCCAGCATTTT. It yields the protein CARVMGGLGQPQHF.

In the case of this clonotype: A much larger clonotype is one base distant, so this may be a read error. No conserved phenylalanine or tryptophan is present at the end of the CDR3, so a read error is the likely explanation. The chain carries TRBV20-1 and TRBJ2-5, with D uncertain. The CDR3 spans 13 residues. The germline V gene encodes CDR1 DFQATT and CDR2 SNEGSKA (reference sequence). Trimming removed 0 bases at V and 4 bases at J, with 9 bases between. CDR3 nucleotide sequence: TGCAGTGCTAGAGATATTAGCAGAGAGACCCAGTACCTC. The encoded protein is CSARDISRETQYL.

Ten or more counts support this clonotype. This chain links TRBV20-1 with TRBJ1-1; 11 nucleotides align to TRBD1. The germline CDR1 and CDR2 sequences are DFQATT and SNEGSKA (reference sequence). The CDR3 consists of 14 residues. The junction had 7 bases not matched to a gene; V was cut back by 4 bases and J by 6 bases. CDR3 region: CSAKGQGALSEAFF. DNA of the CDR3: TGCAGTGCTAAAGGACAGGGGGCGCTTTCTGAAGCTTTCTTT.

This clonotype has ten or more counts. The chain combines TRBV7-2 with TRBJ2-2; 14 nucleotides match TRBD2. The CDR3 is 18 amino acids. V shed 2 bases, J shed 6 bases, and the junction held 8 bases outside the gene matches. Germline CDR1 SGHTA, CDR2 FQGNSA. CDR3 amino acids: CASSLSIRTSGRPGELFF. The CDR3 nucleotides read TGTGCCAGCAGCTTAAGCATCCGGACTAGCGGGAGGCCCGGGGAGCTGTTTTTT.

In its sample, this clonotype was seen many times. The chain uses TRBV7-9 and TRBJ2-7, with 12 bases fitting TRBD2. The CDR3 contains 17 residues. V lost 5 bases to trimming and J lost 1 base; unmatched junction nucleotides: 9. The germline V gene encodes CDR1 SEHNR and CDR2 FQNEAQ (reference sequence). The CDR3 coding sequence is TGTGCCAGCAGCCAACCCTCTAGCGGGAGGGGGTCCTACGAGCAGTACTTC. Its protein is CASSQPSSGRGSYEQYF.

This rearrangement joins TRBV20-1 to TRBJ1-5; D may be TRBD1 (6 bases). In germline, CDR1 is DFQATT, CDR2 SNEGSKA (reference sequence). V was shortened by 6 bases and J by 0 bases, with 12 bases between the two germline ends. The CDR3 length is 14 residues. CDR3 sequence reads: CSATGHYSNQPQHF. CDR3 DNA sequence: TGCAGTGCCACGGGACACTATAGCAATCAGCCCCAGCATTTT.

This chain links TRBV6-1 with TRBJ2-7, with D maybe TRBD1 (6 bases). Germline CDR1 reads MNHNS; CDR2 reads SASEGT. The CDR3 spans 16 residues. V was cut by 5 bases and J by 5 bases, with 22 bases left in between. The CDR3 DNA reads TGTGCCAGCAGTTACCCGACAGGCGCGGGTACGAACGAGCAGTACTTC. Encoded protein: CASSYPTGAGTNEQYF.

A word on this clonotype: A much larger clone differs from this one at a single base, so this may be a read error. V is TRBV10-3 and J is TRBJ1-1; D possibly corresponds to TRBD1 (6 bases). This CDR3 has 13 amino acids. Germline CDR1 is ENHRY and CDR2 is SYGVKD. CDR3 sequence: CASSETQTGEAFF. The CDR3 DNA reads TGTGCCAGCAGTGAAACTCAGACAGGTGAAGCTTTCTTT.

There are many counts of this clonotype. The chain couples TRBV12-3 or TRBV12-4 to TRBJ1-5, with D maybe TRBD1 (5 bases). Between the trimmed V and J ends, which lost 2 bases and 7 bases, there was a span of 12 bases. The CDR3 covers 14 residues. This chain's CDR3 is CASSLKVWGQPQHF. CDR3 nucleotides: TGTGCCAGCAGTTTAAAGGTATGGGGGCAGCCCCAGCATTTT.

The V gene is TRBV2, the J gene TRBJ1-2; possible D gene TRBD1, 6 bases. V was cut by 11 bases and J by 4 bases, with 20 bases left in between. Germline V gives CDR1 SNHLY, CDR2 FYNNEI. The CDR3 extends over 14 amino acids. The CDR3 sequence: CAGTSDSRFYGYTF. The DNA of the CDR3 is TGTGCCGGAACCTCGGACAGCCGCTTCTATGGCTACACCTTC.

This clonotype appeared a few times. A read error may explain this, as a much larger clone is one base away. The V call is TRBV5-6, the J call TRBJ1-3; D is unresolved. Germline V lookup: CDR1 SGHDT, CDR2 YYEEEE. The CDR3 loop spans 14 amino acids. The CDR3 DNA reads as TGTACCAGCACCCAGTTGGGATCTGGAAACACCATATATTTT. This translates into CTSTQLGSGNTIYF.

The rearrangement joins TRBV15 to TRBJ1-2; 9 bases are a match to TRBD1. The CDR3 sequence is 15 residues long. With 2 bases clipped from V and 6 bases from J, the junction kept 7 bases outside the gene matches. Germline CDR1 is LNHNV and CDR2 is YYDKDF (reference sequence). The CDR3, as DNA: TGTGCCACCAGCAGAACCGGGACAGGGTTTCATGGCTACACCTTC. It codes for CATSRTGTGFHGYTF.

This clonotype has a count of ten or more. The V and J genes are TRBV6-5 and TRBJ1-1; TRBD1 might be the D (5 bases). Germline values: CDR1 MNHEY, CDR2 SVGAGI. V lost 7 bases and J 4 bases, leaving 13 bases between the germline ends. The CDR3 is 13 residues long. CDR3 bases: TGTGCCAGCATATCGGCAGGGAGCACTGAAGCTTTCTTT. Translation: CASISAGSTEAFF.

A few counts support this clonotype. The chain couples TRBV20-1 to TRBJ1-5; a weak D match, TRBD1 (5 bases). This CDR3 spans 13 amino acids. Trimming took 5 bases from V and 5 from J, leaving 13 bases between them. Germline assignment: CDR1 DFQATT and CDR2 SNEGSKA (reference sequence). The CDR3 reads CSAQAPGDQPQHF. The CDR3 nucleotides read TGCAGTGCTCAAGCCCCGGGGGATCAGCCCCAGCATTTT.

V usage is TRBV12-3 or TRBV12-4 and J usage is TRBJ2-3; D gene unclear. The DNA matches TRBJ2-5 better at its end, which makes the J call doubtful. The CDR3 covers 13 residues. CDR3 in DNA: TGTGCCAGCCGACCGGGCCCCAATCAGCCCCAGTACTTC. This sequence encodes CASRPGPNQPQYF.

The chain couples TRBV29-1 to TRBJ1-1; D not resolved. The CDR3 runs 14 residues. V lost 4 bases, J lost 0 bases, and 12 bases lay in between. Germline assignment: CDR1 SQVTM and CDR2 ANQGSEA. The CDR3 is CSVVAIGMNTEAFF. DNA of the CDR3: TGCAGCGTTGTGGCCATTGGCATGAACACTGAAGCTTTCTTT.

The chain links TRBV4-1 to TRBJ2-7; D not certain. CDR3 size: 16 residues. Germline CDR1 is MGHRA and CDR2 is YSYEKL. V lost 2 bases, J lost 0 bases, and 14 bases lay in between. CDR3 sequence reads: CASSQSGKQSSYEQYF. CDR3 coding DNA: TGCGCCAGCAGCCAAAGTGGGAAACAGAGCTCCTACGAGCAGTACTTC.

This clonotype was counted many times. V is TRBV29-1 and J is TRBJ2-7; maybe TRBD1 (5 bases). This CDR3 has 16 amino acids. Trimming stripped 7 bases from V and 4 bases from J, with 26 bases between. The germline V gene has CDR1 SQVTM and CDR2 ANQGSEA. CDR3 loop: CSATLAGPIVVYEQYF. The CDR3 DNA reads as TGCAGCGCCACCCTTGCAGGGCCTATTGTCGTTTACGAGCAGTACTTC.

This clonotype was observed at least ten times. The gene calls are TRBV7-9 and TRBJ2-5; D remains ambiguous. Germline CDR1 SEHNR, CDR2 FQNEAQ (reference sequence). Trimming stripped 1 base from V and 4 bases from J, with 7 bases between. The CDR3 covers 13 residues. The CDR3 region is CASSLDWGETQYF. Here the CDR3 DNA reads TGTGCCAGCAGCTTAGACTGGGGAGAGACCCAGTACTTC.

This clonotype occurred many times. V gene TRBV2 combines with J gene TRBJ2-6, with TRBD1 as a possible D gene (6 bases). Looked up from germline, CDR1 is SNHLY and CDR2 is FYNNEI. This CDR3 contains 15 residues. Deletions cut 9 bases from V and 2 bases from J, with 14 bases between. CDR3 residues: CASKYGGTGANVLTF. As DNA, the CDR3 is TGTGCCAGTAAATATGGGGGCACTGGGGCCAACGTCCTGACTTTC. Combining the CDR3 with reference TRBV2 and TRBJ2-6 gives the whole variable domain EPEVTQTPSHQVTQMGQEVILRCVPISNHLYFYWYRQILGQKVEFLVSFYNNEISEKSEIFDDQFSVERPDGSNFTLKIRSTKLEDSAMYFCASKYGGTGANVLTFGAGSRLTVL.

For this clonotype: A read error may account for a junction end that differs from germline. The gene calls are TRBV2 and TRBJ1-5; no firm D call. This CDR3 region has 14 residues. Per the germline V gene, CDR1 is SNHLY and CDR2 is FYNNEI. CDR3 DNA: TGCGCCAGCAGCTTGTTTGAGGGAGGGCAGCCCCAGCATTTT. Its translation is CASSLFEGGQPQHF.

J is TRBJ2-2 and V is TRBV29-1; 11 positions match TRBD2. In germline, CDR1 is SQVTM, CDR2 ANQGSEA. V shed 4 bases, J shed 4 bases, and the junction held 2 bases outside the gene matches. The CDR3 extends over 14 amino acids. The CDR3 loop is CSVVAGGLTGELFF. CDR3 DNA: TGCAGCGTTGTAGCGGGAGGGCTCACCGGGGAGCTGTTTTTT.

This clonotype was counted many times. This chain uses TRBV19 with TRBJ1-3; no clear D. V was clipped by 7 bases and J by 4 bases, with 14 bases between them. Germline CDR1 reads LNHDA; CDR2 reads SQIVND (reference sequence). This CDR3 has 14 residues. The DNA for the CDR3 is TGTGCCAGTACTGCCGGGCGCCACGGAAACACCATATATTTT. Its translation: CASTAGRHGNTIYF.

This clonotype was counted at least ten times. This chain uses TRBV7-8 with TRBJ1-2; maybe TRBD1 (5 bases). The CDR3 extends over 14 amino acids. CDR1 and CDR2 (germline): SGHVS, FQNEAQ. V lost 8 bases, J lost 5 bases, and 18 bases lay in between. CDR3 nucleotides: TGTGCCAGCGGAGAAGCTTCCCGGGGGTATGGCTACACCTTC. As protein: CASGEASRGYGYTF.

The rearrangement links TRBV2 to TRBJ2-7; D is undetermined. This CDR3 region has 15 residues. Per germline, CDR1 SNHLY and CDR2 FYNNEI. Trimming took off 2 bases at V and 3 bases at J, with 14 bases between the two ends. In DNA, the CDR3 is TGTGCCAGCAGTGAAATCCGGGCGGTAGACTACGAGCAGTACTTC. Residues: CASSEIRAVDYEQYF.

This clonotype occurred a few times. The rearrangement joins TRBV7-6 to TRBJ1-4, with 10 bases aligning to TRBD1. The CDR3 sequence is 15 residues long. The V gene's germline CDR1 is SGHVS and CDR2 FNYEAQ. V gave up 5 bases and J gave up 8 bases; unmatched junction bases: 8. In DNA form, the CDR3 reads TGTGCCAGCAGCCCTGGGACAGGGGACGGCGAAAAACTGTTTTTT. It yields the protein CASSPGTGDGEKLFF.

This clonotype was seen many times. CDR3: CSVAGNSGNTIYF. The CDR3, as DNA: TGCAGCGTTGCTGGGAACTCTGGAAACACCATATATTTT. V is TRBV29-1 and J is TRBJ1-3, with no clear D. From germline, CDR1 is SQVTM and CDR2 ANQGSEA. The CDR3 is 13 residues long. The V end lost 4 bases, the J end lost 0 bases, and 7 bases lay between the germline ends.

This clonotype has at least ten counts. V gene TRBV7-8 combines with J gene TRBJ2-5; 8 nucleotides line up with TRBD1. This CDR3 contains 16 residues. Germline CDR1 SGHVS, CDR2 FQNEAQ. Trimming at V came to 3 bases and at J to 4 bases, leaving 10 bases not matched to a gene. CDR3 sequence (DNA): TGTGCCAGCAGCTTCAGCCTCGGACAGGGTCGAGAGACCCAGTACTTC. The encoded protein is CASSFSLGQGRETQYF.